This TCR beta chain is drawn from a study of OX40 agonist ivuxolimab in advanced cancers. Germline V lookup: CDR1 SGHNT, CDR2 YENEEA. Trimming took off 3 bases at V and 3 bases at J, with 9 bases between the two ends. This CDR3 has 14 residues. TCRdb keeps only in-frame clones here, not all; method: immunoSEQ multiplex PCR. This sample yields 35,000 to 45,000 clones, of which approximately 80% are seen a single time; around 18% belongs to the top ten. This sequence originates from an adult with an advanced solid tumor such as melanoma, head and neck, liver or kidney cancer. The genes are TRBV11-3 and TRBJ1-3; D call uncertain. Sequencing was performed on CD4+ or CD8+ T cells sorted from blood, taken in a trial of the OX40 agonist ivuxolimab. In nucleotides, the CDR3 is TGTGCCAGCAGCTTGCCCGGGAATGGAAACACCATATATTTT. Translating gives CASSLPGNGNTIYF.